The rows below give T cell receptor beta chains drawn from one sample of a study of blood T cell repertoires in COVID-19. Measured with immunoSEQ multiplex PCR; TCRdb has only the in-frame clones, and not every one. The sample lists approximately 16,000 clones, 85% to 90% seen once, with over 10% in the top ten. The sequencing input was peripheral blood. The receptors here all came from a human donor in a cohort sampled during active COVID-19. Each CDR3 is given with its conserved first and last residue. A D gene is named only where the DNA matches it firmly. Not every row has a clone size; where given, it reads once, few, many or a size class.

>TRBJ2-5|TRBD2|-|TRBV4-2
CASSQASGGLLETQYF
TGTGCCAGCAGCCAAGCAAGCGGGGGACTCCTTGAGACCCAGTACTTC
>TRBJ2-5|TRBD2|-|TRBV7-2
CASRPTSGGAETQYF
TGTGCCAGCAGACCGACTAGCGGGGGGGCGGAGACCCAGTACTTC
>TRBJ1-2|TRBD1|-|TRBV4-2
CASSQPTGGGFYGYTF
TGTGCCAGCAGCCAACCGACAGGGGGCGGTTTCTATGGCTACACCTTC
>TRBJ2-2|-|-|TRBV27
CASSMRDPGPGELFF
TGTGCCAGCAGTATGCGGGACCCCGGCCCCGGGGAGCTGTTTTTT
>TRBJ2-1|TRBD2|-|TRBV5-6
CASSPPRGASGNNEQFF
TGTGCCAGCAGCCCCCCTCGGGGTGCTAGCGGAAACAATGAGCAGTTCTTC
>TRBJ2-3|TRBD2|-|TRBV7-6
CASSLKGLATDTQYF
TGTGCCAGCAGCTTAAAGGGACTAGCGACAGATACGCAGTATTTT
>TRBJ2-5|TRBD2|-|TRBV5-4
CASSAPGTSGRQTQYF
TGTGCCAGCAGCGCCCCCGGGACTAGCGGGAGGCAGACCCAGTACTTC
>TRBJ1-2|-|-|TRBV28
CASTIQGISYYGYTF
TGTGCCAGTACCATCCAGGGAATCTCCTACTATGGCTACACCTTC
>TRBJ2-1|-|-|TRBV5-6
CASSSFRDWLYNEQFF
TGTGCCAGCAGCTCATTCCGGGACTGGCTGTACAATGAGCAGTTCTTC
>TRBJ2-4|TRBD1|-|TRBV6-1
CASSEAGQGFIAKNIQYF
TGTGCCAGCAGTGAAGCGGGACAGGGGTTTATAGCCAAAAACATTCAGTACTTC
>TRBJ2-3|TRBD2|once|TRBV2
CASSLGLAGYTDTQYF
TGTGCCAGCAGTTTAGGACTAGCGGGGTACACAGATACGCAGTATTTT
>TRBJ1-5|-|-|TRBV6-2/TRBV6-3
CASSYSGGRVNQPQHF
TGTGCCAGCAGTTACAGCGGGGGCAGGGTCAATCAGCCCCAGCATTTT
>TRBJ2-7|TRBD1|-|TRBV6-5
CASSYSLGQLAYEQYF
TGTGCCAGCAGTTACTCACTGGGACAGCTAGCCTACGAGCAGTACTTC
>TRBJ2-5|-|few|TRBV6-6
CASSPWGVEETQYF
TGTGCCAGCAGCCCCTGGGGGGTAGAAGAGACCCAGTACTTC
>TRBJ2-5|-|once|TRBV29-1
CSVDSPRGDPETQYF
TGCAGCGTTGACTCCCCCCGGGGAGATCCGGAGACCCAGTACTTC
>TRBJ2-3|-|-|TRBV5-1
CASSLPRVGGPDTQYF
TGCGCCAGCAGCTTGCCCCGCGTGGGGGGACCAGATACGCAGTATTTT
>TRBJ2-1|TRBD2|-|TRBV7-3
CASSSKTSGGYNEQFF
TGTGCCAGCAGCTCGAAGACTAGCGGGGGGTACAATGAGCAGTTCTTC
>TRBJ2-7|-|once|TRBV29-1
CSVETGWEQYF
TGCAGCGTTGAGACCGGGTGGGAGCAGTACTTC
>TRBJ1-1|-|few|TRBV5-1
CASSRSGNTEAFF
TGCGCCAGCAGCAGGTCAGGGAACACTGAAGCTTTCTTT
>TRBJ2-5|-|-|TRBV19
CASSRLRSGIEETQYF
TGTGCCAGTAGTCGCCTGAGGTCGGGGATTGAAGAGACCCAGTACTTC
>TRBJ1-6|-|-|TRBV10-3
CAISDQGTDSPLHF
TGTGCCATCAGTGACCAGGGGACGGATTCACCCCTCCACTTT
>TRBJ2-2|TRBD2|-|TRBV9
CASSVRAGGLSVGELFF
TGTGCCAGCAGCGTCAGAGCGGGGGGGCTCTCTGTAGGGGAGCTGTTTTTT
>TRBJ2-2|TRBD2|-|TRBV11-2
CARSWRAGGRTGELFF
TGTGCCCGCAGCTGGCGGGCGGGGGGGCGAACCGGGGAGCTGTTTTTT
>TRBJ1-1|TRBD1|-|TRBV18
CASSPGQDNTEAFF
TGTGCCAGCTCCCCGGGACAGGACAACACTGAAGCTTTCTTT
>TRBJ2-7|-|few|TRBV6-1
CASSDPRSYEQYF
TGTGCCAGCAGTGACCCCAGATCCTACGAGCAGTACTTC
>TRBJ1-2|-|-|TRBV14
CASSQDLDDGYTF
TGTGCCAGCAGCCAAGATCTAGACGATGGCTACACCTTC
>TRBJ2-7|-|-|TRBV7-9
CASSLGDEQYF
TGTGCCAGCAGCTTGGGAGACGAGCAGTACTTC
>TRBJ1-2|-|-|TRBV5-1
CASRFEFQGSYGYTF
TGCGCCAGCAGGTTTGAATTCCAGGGGAGCTATGGCTACACCTTC
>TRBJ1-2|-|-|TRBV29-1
CSVNRGYGYTF
TGCAGCGTTAATCGGGGATATGGCTACACCTTC
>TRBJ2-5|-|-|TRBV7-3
CASSPQGHLQETQYF
TGTGCCAGCAGCCCCCAGGGACACCTCCAAGAGACCCAGTACTTC
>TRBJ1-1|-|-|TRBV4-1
CASSQDPGSTEAFF
TGCGCCAGCAGCCAAGATCCGGGGTCCACTGAAGCTTTCTTT
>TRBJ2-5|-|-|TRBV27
CASSKNRVVETQYF
TGTGCCAGCAGTAAAAACAGGGTAGTTGAGACCCAGTACTTC
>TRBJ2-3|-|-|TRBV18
CASSPGGNTDTQYF
TGTGCCAGCTCACCAGGGGGCAACACAGATACGCAGTATTTT
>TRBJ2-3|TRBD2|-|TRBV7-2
CASSLVGRASGADTQYF
TGTGCCAGCAGCTTAGTTGGTCGGGCTAGCGGGGCAGATACGCAGTATTTT
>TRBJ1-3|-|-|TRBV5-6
CASSFKTTRSTIYF
TGTGCCAGCAGCTTCAAAACGACTCGGAGCACCATATATTTT
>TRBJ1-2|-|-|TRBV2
CASSDGRVLNYGYTF
TGTGCCAGCAGTGATGGGAGGGTCCTTAACTATGGCTACACCTTC
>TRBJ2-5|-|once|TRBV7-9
CASSLGSYGETQYF
TGTGCCAGCAGCTTAGGAAGCTACGGGGAGACCCAGTACTTC
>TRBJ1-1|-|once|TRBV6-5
CASKVEGVMNTEAFF
TGTGCCAGCAAAGTTGAGGGTGTCATGAACACTGAAGCTTTCTTT
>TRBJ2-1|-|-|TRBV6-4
CASSPPPPGEQFF
TGTGCCAGCAGTCCCCCGCCTCCCGGTGAGCAGTTCTTC
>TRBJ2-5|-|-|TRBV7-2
CASTHRGYQETQYF
TGTGCCAGCACCCACCGGGGTTACCAAGAGACCCAGTACTTC
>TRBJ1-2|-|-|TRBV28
CASSSGGGFDYGYTF
TGTGCCAGCAGTTCGGGCGGGGGGTTCGACTATGGCTACACCTTC
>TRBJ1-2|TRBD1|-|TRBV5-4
CASTQGARYGYTF
TGTGCCAGCACGCAGGGGGCGAGGTATGGCTACACCTTC
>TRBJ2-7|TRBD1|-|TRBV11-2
CASSFLFSGGTYEQYF
TGTGCCAGCAGCTTTTTATTTTCAGGGGGTACCTACGAGCAGTACTTC
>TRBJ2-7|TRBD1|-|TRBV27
CASSLTPRTGSSYEQYF
TGTGCCAGCAGTTTAACCCCTCGGACAGGGAGCTCCTACGAGCAGTACTTC
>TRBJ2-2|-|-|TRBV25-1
CASSELEDTGELFF
TGTGCCAGCAGTGAATTGGAGGACACCGGGGAGCTGTTTTTT
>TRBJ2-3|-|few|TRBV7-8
CASSLVTGHAVDTQYF
TGTGCCAGCAGCTTAGTTACAGGGCATGCGGTAGATACGCAGTATTTT
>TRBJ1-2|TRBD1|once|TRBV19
CASRSGGINGYTF
TGTGCCAGTAGGTCAGGGGGCATTAATGGCTACACCTTC
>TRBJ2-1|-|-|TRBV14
CASSLRAETYNEQFF
TGTGCCAGCAGCCTTCGCGCGGAGACCTACAATGAGCAGTTCTTC
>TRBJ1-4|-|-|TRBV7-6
CASSLVGAGAVNEKLFF
TGTGCCAGCAGCTTAGTCGGGGCAGGGGCCGTGAATGAAAAACTGTTTTTT
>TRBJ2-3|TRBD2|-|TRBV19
CASSIQASGGLSTDTQYF
TGTGCCAGTAGTATACAGGCTAGCGGGGGCCTAAGCACAGATACGCAGTATTTT
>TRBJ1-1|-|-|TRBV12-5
CASGLRQSTEAFF
TGTGCTAGTGGTTTGCGACAGTCCACTGAAGCTTTCTTT
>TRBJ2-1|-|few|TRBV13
CASAVWNEQFF
TGTGCCAGCGCGGTGTGGAATGAGCAGTTCTTC